This is a list of T cell receptor beta chains from one sample in a study of blood T cells in healthy people across ages. Each CDR3 protein is one row after TCRdb ran MiXCR on the 5' RACE reads. The sample shows 1.5 million to 2 million distinct CDR3 sequences, under 30% of them seen only once. What was sequenced was blood. The receptors were gathered from a woman between 25 and 40 years old in good health. Each CDR3 is given with its conserved first and last residue. Fields, in order: V gene, J gene, CDR3 length, clone size, D gene, CDR3 DNA, CDR3 protein. D genes are given only for firm matches. Where a row states a size, it is once, few, many or the class of an expanded clone; other rows omit it.

TRBV20-1	TRBJ2-7	15	-	-	TGCAGTGCTAGCGATGGGACCCCTACCTACAATGAGCAGTACTTC	CSASDGTPTYNEQYF
TRBV20-1	TRBJ2-7	14	many	TRBD2	TGCAGTGCTCGTAGCGGGAGGGCCCCAGGCGAGCAGTACTTC	CSARSGRAPGEQYF
TRBV6-5	TRBJ2-4	14	few	-	TGTGCCAGCAGCGCAACCCTAGCCAAAAACATTCAGTACTTC	CASSATLAKNIQYF
TRBV20-1	TRBJ2-2	16	-	TRBD2	TGCAGTGCTAGACCAGACCGGACTAGCTGGACCGGGGAGCTGTTTTTT	CSARPDRTSWTGELFF
TRBV6-6	TRBJ1-1	13	-	-	TGTGCCAGCAAAAGTTTCGGGAACACTGAAGCTTTCTTT	CASKSFGNTEAFF
TRBV12-3/TRBV12-4	TRBJ2-7	13	-	TRBD2	TGTGCCAGCAGGAGAGGCGGGAGTTTTGGGCAGTACTTC	CASRRGGSFGQYF
TRBV20-1	TRBJ2-1	16	-	TRBD2	TGCAGTGCCGGGACTAGCGGGGGGCCCTCCTACAATGAGCAGTTCTTC	CSAGTSGGPSYNEQFF
TRBV11-2	TRBJ2-4	17	many	-	TGTGCCAGCAGCCCACGGCCGGGGGATCTGACCAAAAACATTCAGTACTTC	CASSPRPGDLTKNIQYF
TRBV7-9	TRBJ2-1	14	few	TRBD1	TGTGCCAGCAGCTGGGACAGTTCAGACAATGAGCAGTTCTTC	CASSWDSSDNEQFF
TRBV27	TRBJ1-2	15	few	-	TGTGCCAGCAGTGTCGCACCGGGACGCCTCAGGGGCTACACCTTC	CASSVAPGRLRGYTF
TRBV19	TRBJ2-1	14	-	-	TGTGCCAGTAGTATCGCTGGCACACGGGGTGAGCAGTTCTTC	CASSIAGTRGEQFF
TRBV12-5	TRBJ2-1	16	many	TRBD2	TGTGCTAGTGGTCCTCAAAGCGGGGGGGATGGAAATGAGCAGTTCTTC	CASGPQSGGDGNEQFF
TRBV27	TRBJ2-3	14	-	-	TGTGCCAGCAGGCAACAGGGACGAACAGATACGCAGTATTTT	CASRQQGRTDTQYF
TRBV6-1	TRBJ1-2	14	-	-	TGTGGCAGCAGTGAAGCGCTTCTAGCCTATGGCTACACCTTC	CGSSEALLAYGYTF
TRBV13	TRBJ2-1	12	few	-	TGTGCCAGCAGCTCAGGACAGAATGAGCAGTTCTTC	CASSSGQNEQFF
TRBV18	TRBJ2-1	14	-	TRBD2	TGTGCCAGCTCGACTAGCATGTTTGAGAATGAGCAGTTCTTC	CASSTSMFENEQFF
TRBV12-3/TRBV12-4	TRBJ2-1	15	few	TRBD2	TGTGCCAGCAGTTCGGGACTAGTCCCCTACAATGAGCAGTTCTTC	CASSSGLVPYNEQFF
TRBV3-1	TRBJ2-7	15	-	TRBD2	TGTGCCAGCAGCCCCTCCGGGGGGGGCGAATACGAGCAGTACTTC	CASSPSGGGEYEQYF
TRBV9	TRBJ2-2	13	-	-	TGTGCCAGCCCAGGGCGCGGGAACGGGGAGCTGTTTTTT	CASPGRGNGELFF
TRBV5-1	TRBJ2-3	15	-	-	TGCGCCGGCAGCCAAGATCAGATACGCACAGATACGCAGTATTTT	CAGSQDQIRTDTQYF
TRBV12-3/TRBV12-4	TRBJ2-7	15	many	TRBD1	TGTGCCAGCAGTTTGGAGACAGGGAACTCCTACGAGCAGTACTTC	CASSLETGNSYEQYF
TRBV5-1	TRBJ2-7	16	many	-	TGCGCCAGCCGACCGCAGGCCCCATCAGGGAGTTACGAGCAGTACTTC	CASRPQAPSGSYEQYF
TRBV20-1	TRBJ1-4	15	-	-	TGCAGTGGGACCGAGGACAGCGGAACTAATGAAAAACTGTTTTTT	CSGTEDSGTNEKLFF
TRBV20-1	TRBJ2-2	15	-	-	TGCAGTGTACCCATGAGATCAGGGCACACCGGGGAGCTGTTTTTT	CSVPMRSGHTGELFF
TRBV6-2/TRBV6-3	TRBJ2-1	17	-	-	TGTGCCAGCAGTTACGATGGGGACAGCGGGAGAATCAATGAGCAGTTCTTC	CASSYDGDSGRINEQFF
TRBV19	TRBJ2-3	15	-	-	TGTGCCAGTAGTAGCATCGGTAGGAGCACAGATACGCAGTATTTT	CASSSIGRSTDTQYF
TRBV5-1	TRBJ2-7	17	few	TRBD1	TGCGCCAGCAGCGGGTTATCCCGGGGACAGGGGGCCGACGAGCAGTACTTC	CASSGLSRGQGADEQYF